Each of the 24 T cell receptor beta chains below was sequenced from the same sample in a study of OX40 agonist ivuxolimab in advanced cancers. Sequenced by immunoSEQ multiplex PCR; TCRdb stores in-frame clones only, minus some. The sample includes under 150,000 clones, less than 95% of them seen just once. The source was CD4+ or CD8+ T cells sorted from blood, collected in a trial of the OX40 agonist ivuxolimab. Every receptor here comes from an adult with an advanced solid tumor such as melanoma, head and neck, liver or kidney cancer.

The V gene is TRBV7-2, the J gene TRBJ1-1; no reliable D call. V was clipped by 6 bases and J by 5 bases, with 13 bases between them. The CDR3 has 13 residues. Germline lookup yields CDR1 SGHTA and CDR2 FQGNSA. The CDR3: CASSYGVGTEAFF. CDR3 nucleotides: TGTGCCAGCAGTTACGGGGTAGGGACTGAAGCTTTCTTT.

V usage is TRBV9 and J usage is TRBJ2-4; possibly TRBD1 for D (6 bases). V was shortened by 4 bases and J by 2 bases, with 13 bases between the two germline ends. This CDR3 region has 15 residues. Germline values: CDR1 SGDLS, CDR2 YYNGEE. The CDR3 spells CASSPHRVPKNIQYF. As DNA, the CDR3 is TGTGCCAGCAGCCCCCACAGGGTACCCAAAAACATTCAGTACTTC.

The chain uses TRBV9 and TRBJ1-1, with D possibly being TRBD1 (5 bases). The CDR3 length is 14 residues. Trimming pared 4 bases from V and 4 bases from J, leaving 14 bases between. Germline CDR1 reads SGDLS; CDR2 reads YYNGEE. In DNA, the CDR3 is TGTGCCAGCAGCCCGCCCCAGGGTCGCACTGAAGCTTTCTTT. Its translation: CASSPPQGRTEAFF.

V usage is TRBV2 and J usage is TRBJ1-2; 7 bases match TRBD1. The V gene's germline CDR1 is SNHLY and CDR2 FYNNEI. There are 14 residues in the CDR3. Trimming cost V 6 bases and J 3 bases; bases outside gene matches: 7. CDR3 region: CASRETRGDYGYTF. CDR3 DNA sequence: TGTGCCAGCAGGGAGACCAGGGGGGACTATGGCTACACCTTC.

A single count supports this clone. The chain combines TRBV19 with TRBJ2-1, with D possibly being TRBD1 or TRBD2 (6 bases each). The germline CDR1 and CDR2 sequences are LNHDA and SQIVND (reference sequence). Trimming removed 1 base from V and 8 bases from J, with 12 bases in between. This CDR3 has 14 amino acids. The CDR3 region has the DNA TGTGCCAGTAGTATAGGGGGGGCGGTCGATGAGCAGTTCTTC. It is translated as CASSIGGAVDEQFF.

The rearrangement links TRBV28 to TRBJ1-1; D gene uncertain. V was pared by 1 base and J by 1 base, with 7 bases between. The CDR3 has 14 residues. Germline CDR1 reads MDHEN; CDR2 reads SYDVKM. CDR3 sequence reads: CASSLYEGNTEAFF. Here the CDR3 DNA reads TGTGCCAGCAGTTTATACGAGGGGAACACTGAAGCTTTCTTT.

The chain combines TRBV5-4 with TRBJ1-2; D remains unclear. CDR3 length: 14 residues. Germline V lookup: CDR1 SGHNT, CDR2 YYREEE (reference sequence). V gave up 0 bases and J gave up 4 bases, with 10 bases separating them. The CDR3 DNA sequence: TGTGCCAGCAGCTTGGTACAGACGGTCTATGGCTACACCTTC. Amino acids: CASSLVQTVYGYTF.

This sequence joins TRBV5-5 and TRBJ2-7, with D uncertain. CDR3 length: 15 residues. V shed 0 bases and J shed 2 bases, with 12 bases lying between them. Germline V CDR1 and CDR2: SGHKS, YYEKEE (reference sequence). CDR3: CASSLAGQSAYEQYF. CDR3 coding DNA: TGTGCCAGCAGCTTGGCTGGGCAGAGTGCCTACGAGCAGTACTTC.

This clone was observed a single time. The genes are TRBV5-5 and TRBJ2-7; 11 bases line up with TRBD1. V dropped 0 bases and J dropped 4; count of bases not matched to a gene: 6. Per germline, CDR1 SGHKS and CDR2 YYEKEE (reference sequence). This CDR3 is built from 16 residues. The CDR3 region is CASSLASGTGGYEQYF. DNA of the CDR3: TGTGCCAGCAGCTTGGCCTCCGGGACAGGGGGATACGAGCAGTACTTC.

This chain links TRBV5-4 with TRBJ2-3; TRBD2 aligns across 7 bases. J lost 4 bases, V lost 1 base, and 9 bases had no gene match. The germline V gene has CDR1 SGHNT and CDR2 YYREEE (reference sequence). CDR3 length: 16 residues. The chain's CDR3 is CASSLFLAGEADTQYF. CDR3 DNA: TGTGCCAGCAGCTTGTTTCTGGCGGGAGAAGCAGATACGCAGTATTTT.

This chain links TRBV28 with TRBJ2-1; D possibly corresponds to TRBD2 (5 bases). The length of the CDR3 is 12 residues. Trimming removed 7 bases from V and 6 bases from J, with 10 bases in between. In germline, CDR1 is MDHEN, CDR2 SYDVKM. Here the CDR3 reads CASKSGRNEQFF. The CDR3 DNA reads TGTGCCAGCAAAAGCGGCCGCAATGAGCAGTTCTTC.

This clone was recorded once. The rearrangement links TRBV4-1 to TRBJ2-1, with 9 bases lining up with TRBD1. The CDR3 runs 14 residues. Germline-derived CDR1 and CDR2 are MGHRA and YSYEKL. Trimming cost V 5 bases and J 7 bases; bases outside gene matches: 6. CDR3 DNA sequence: TGCGCCAGCAGCACACCCGGGACAGGGAATGAGCAGTTCTTC. Translation gives CASSTPGTGNEQFF.

This clone was counted once. The J gene is TRBJ2-4, the V gene TRBV5-5; TRBD1 agrees at 7 bases. From germline, CDR1 is SGHKS and CDR2 YYEKEE (reference sequence). V shed 6 bases and J 3 bases; nucleotides not matched to a gene: 3. This CDR3 is built from 13 residues. CDR3 region: CASIGQVKNIQYF. For the CDR3, the DNA is TGTGCCAGCATCGGACAGGTCAAAAACATTCAGTACTTC. Full variable domain (outside the CDR3, taken from reference TRBV5-5 and TRBJ2-4): DAGVTQSPTHLIKTRGQQVTLRCSPISGHKSVSWYQQVLGQGPQFIFQYYEKEERGRGNFPDRFSARQFPNYSSELNVNALLLGDSALYLCASIGQVKNIQYFGAGTRLSVL.

This chain uses TRBV5-1 with TRBJ2-5; 11 nucleotides match TRBD1. The CDR3 length is 16 residues. The junction had 4 bases not matched to a gene; V was cut back by 0 bases and J by 3 bases. Germline V gene sequence: CDR1 SGHRS, CDR2 YFSETQ. The chain's CDR3 is CASSLEGTGGEETQYF. In DNA, the CDR3 is TGCGCCAGCAGCTTGGAGGGGACAGGGGGTGAAGAGACCCAGTACTTC.

This clone has a single count. One end of the junction does not line up with germline, which may come from a read error. The chain recombines TRBV6-1 with TRBJ2-2, with 14 bases fitting TRBD2. Germline CDR1 MNHNS, CDR2 SASEGT. This CDR3 region has 18 residues. In DNA, the CDR3 is TGTGCCATCAGTGAGGGGACTAGCGGGAGCCGGGGATCCGGGGAGCTGTTTTTT. Translation: CAISEGTSGSRGSGELFF.

The rearrangement links TRBV27 to TRBJ1-1, with D perhaps TRBD1 (6 bases). Deletions cut 4 bases from V and 6 bases from J, with 12 bases between. The V gene's germline CDR1 is MNHEY and CDR2 SMNVEV (reference sequence). The CDR3 has 13 residues. DNA for the CDR3: TGTGCCAGCAGTTCCACAGGGACCCCTGAAGCTTTCTTT. Its translation: CASSSTGTPEAFF.

This chain joins TRBV7-2 and TRBJ2-3, with D maybe TRBD1 (5 bases). The V end lost 6 bases, the J end lost 2 bases, and 12 bases lay between the germline ends. This CDR3 is 14 amino acids long. Looked up from germline, CDR1 is SGHTA and CDR2 is FQGNSA. CDR3 nucleotide sequence: TGTGCCAGCAGTAGGAACAGGTTCACAGATACGCAGTATTTT. It yields the protein CASSRNRFTDTQYF.

This rearrangement joins TRBV27 to TRBJ2-7; 10 bases fit TRBD1. The CDR3 loop spans 14 amino acids. V dropped 7 bases and J dropped 0; count of bases not matched to a gene: 3. Germline CDR1 MNHEY, CDR2 SMNVEV (reference sequence). The DNA of the CDR3 is TGTGCCAGCAAAAGGGACAGGGGCTCCTACGAGCAGTACTTC. As protein: CASKRDRGSYEQYF.

This rearrangement joins TRBV6-6 to TRBJ2-3, with D unresolved. Trimming left V 5 bases short and J 1 base short, with 7 bases between. Per the germline V gene, CDR1 is MNHNY and CDR2 is SVGAGI (reference sequence). The CDR3 loop spans 13 amino acids. The CDR3 reads CASSNPRTDTQYF. The CDR3 DNA is TGTGCCAGCAGTAACCCTCGCACAGATACGCAGTATTTT.

V and J are TRBV9 and TRBJ2-3, with TRBD2 as a possible D gene (6 bases). The V end was cut by 4 bases, the J end by 8 bases, with 14 bases between. Germline CDR1 SGDLS, CDR2 YYNGEE. The CDR3 runs to 13 residues. The CDR3: CASSWNREATQYF. The CDR3 DNA sequence: TGTGCCAGCAGCTGGAATAGGGAGGCTACGCAGTATTTT.

This clone was counted a single time. The genes are TRBV14 and TRBJ2-5; D unresolved. The length of the CDR3 is 13 residues. The V and J ends lost 1 base and 6 bases respectively, with 9 bases between them. CDR1 and CDR2 (germline): SGHDN, FVKESK. Here the CDR3 DNA reads TGTGCCAGCAGCCAAGGGGGATGGAAGACCCAGTACTTC. Encoded protein: CASSQGGWKTQYF.

This clone has more than one count but fewer than ten. V gene TRBV7-2 combines with J gene TRBJ1-4; TRBD1 matches at 7 bases. Looked up from germline, CDR1 is SGHTA and CDR2 is FQGNSA. The CDR3 loop spans 19 amino acids. Trimming removed 0 bases from V and 3 bases from J; junction bases left unmatched: 13. CDR3 in amino acids: CASSLAEQGELLANEKLFF. CDR3 DNA: TGTGCCAGCAGCTTAGCAGAGCAGGGGGAATTGTTAGCTAATGAAAAACTGTTTTTT.

This clone was found a few times. The chain has TRBV5-6 and TRBJ1-5, with D hard to call. The CDR3 runs 15 residues. Trimming pared 7 bases from V and 0 bases from J, leaving 14 bases between. CDR1 and CDR2 (germline): SGHDT, YYEEEE. This chain's CDR3 is CASGIGPYSNQPQHF. Here the CDR3 DNA reads TGTGCCAGCGGGATCGGGCCGTATAGCAATCAGCCCCAGCATTTT.

The chain has TRBV13 and TRBJ2-1, with D hard to call. The CDR3 consists of 12 residues. Trimming pared 8 bases from V and 5 bases from J, leaving 10 bases between. The germline V gene encodes CDR1 PRHDT and CDR2 FYEKMQ (reference sequence). The CDR3 sequence is CASGNRDNEQFF. CDR3 bases: TGTGCCAGCGGTAACAGAGACAATGAGCAGTTCTTC.